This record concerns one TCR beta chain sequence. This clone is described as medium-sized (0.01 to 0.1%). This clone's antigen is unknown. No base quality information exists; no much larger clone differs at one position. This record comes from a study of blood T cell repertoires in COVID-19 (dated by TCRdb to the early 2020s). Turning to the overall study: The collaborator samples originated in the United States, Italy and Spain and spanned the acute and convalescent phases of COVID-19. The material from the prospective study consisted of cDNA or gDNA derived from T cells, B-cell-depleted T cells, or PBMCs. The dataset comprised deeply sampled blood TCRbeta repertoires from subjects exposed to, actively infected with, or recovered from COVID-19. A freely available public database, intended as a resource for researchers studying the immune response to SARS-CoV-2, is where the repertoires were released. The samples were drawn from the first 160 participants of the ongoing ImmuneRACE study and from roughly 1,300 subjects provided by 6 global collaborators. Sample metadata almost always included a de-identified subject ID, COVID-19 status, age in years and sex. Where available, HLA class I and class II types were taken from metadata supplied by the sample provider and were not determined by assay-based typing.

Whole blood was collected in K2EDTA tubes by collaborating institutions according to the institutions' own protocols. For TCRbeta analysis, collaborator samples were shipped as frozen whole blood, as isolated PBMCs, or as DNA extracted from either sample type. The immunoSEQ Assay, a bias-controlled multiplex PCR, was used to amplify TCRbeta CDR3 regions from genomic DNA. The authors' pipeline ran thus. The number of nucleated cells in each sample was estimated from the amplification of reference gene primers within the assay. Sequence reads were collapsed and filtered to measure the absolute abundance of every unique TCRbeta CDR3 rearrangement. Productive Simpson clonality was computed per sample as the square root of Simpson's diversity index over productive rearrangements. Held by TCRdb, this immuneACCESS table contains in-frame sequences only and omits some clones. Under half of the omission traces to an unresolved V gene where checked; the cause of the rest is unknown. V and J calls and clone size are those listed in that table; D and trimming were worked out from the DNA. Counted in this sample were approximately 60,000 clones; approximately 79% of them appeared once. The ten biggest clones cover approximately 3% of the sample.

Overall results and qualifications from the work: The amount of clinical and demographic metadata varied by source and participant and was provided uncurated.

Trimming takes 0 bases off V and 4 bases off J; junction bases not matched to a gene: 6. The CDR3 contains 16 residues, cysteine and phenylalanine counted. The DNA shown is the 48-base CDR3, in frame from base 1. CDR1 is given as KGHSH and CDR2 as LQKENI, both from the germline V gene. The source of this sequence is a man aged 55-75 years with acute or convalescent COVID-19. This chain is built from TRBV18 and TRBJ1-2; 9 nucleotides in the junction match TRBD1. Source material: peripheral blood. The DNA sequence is TGTGCCAGCTCACCACCAGGACAGGGGACCTCCTATGGCTACACCTTC. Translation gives CASSPPGQGTSYGYTF.